The 21 T cell receptor beta chains below come from one sample, sequenced in a study of blood T cell repertoires in COVID-19. Only in-frame clones appear in the TCRdb table, and some are missing; sequencing was by immunoSEQ multiplex PCR. The sample has roughly 430,000 clones, around nine tenths seen once. The sample taken for sequencing was PBMCs or T cells enriched from blood (not recorded which). The origin of the receptors is a woman between 18 and 29 years old who had been exposed to COVID-19.

This chain uses TRBV30 with TRBJ1-5; D is uncertain. This CDR3 region has 14 residues. The V gene lost 1 base and the J gene lost 7 bases, with 14 bases spanning the gap. The germline gives CDR1 GTSNPN, CDR2 SVGIG (reference sequence). The CDR3 nucleotides read TGTGCCTGGAGTGGGCAAGCGGCACGGCAGCCCCAGCATTTT. The encoded protein is CAWSGQAARQPQHF. The whole variable domain, remainder taken from reference TRBV30 and TRBJ1-5, is SQTIHQWPATLVQPVGSPLSLECTVEGTSNPNLYWYRQAAGRGLQLLFYSVGIGQISSEVPQNLSASRPQDRQFILSSKKLLLSDSGFYLCAWSGQAARQPQHFGDGTRLSIL.

This rearrangement joins TRBV19 to TRBJ1-4; 10 bases are shared with TRBD1. Germline assignment: CDR1 LNHDA and CDR2 SQIVND (reference sequence). This CDR3 spans 14 amino acids. The junction had 5 bases not matched to a gene; V was cut back by 7 bases and J by 6 bases. The CDR3 DNA reads TGTGCCAGTACCCAAGGGACAGGGGATGAAAAACTGTTTTTT. This codes for CASTQGTGDEKLFF.

This chain uses TRBV27 with TRBJ2-7; D is perhaps TRBD1 (5 bases). The CDR3 sequence is 13 residues long. V shed 10 bases and J shed 2 bases, with 15 bases lying between them. From germline, CDR1 is MNHEY and CDR2 SMNVEV (reference sequence). In nucleotides, the CDR3 is TGTGCCAACCTTCGCAGGGTCCCCTACGAGCAGTACTTC. It translates to CANLRRVPYEQYF.

This clone came up once. The chain combines TRBV12-3 or TRBV12-4 with TRBJ2-3, with D perhaps matching TRBD2 (6 bases). This CDR3 contains 11 residues. V lost 10 bases, J lost 13 bases, and 18 bases lay in between. CDR3: CATNDGGLKYF. The CDR3 nucleotides are TGTGCCACCAACGACGGGGGTTTGAAGTATTTT.

The chain couples TRBV6-6 to TRBJ2-1; 8 nucleotides match TRBD2. The CDR3 spans 15 residues. Germline V CDR1 and CDR2: MNHNY, SVGAGI (reference sequence). V shed 6 bases and J 2 bases; nucleotides not matched to a gene: 6. The DNA for the CDR3 is TGTGCCAGCAGCTTAGAGCGGGGGCCCTACAATGAGCAGTTCTTC. Translating gives CASSLERGPYNEQFF.

The chain joins TRBV2 to TRBJ2-2; possibly TRBD1 for D (6 bases). The CDR3 runs to 16 residues. V lost 3 bases and J lost 6, with 17 bases in between. Looked up from germline, CDR1 is SNHLY and CDR2 is FYNNEI. The CDR3 DNA sequence: TGTGCCAGCAGTGAGTGGCAGGGGCAAGTGGCCGGGGAGCTGTTTTTT. Encoded protein: CASSEWQGQVAGELFF.

On this clone itself: The same CDR3 arises from other DNA sequences in this sample as well. V and J are TRBV3-1 (or the pseudogene TRBV3-2) and TRBJ2-7; 10 bases align to TRBD1. The CDR3 covers 14 residues. Germline V lookup: CDR1 LGHDT, CDR2 YNNKEL (reference sequence). V lost 4 bases to trimming and J lost 2 bases; unmatched junction nucleotides: 2. This CDR3 reads CASSPGQGTYEQYF. CDR3 sequence (DNA): TGTGCCAGCAGCCCGGGACAGGGGACCTACGAGCAGTACTTC.

The CDR3 region is CASSHGGQGANYGYTF. The CDR3 bases are TGTGCCAGCAGCCACGGGGGACAGGGGGCTAACTATGGCTACACCTTC. The chain recombines TRBV16 with TRBJ1-2; 11 bases line up with TRBD1. Trimming removed 3 bases from V and 0 bases from J; junction bases left unmatched: 3. The V gene's germline CDR1 is KGHSY and CDR2 FQNENV. The CDR3 extends over 16 amino acids. The full variable domain, completed using reference TRBV16 and TRBJ1-2, is GEEVAQTPKHLVRGEGQKAKLYCAPIKGHSYVFWYQQVLKNEFKFLISFQNENVFDETGMPKERFSAKCLPNSPCSLEIQATKLEDSAVYFCASSHGGQGANYGYTFGSGTRLTVV.

The genes are TRBV19 and TRBJ1-2, with 9 bases lining up with TRBD1. J gave up 5 bases and V 5 bases, and 12 bases lay outside the gene matches. Germline-derived CDR1 and CDR2 are LNHDA and SQIVND (reference sequence). The CDR3 has 16 amino acids. CDR3 region: CASSDPGTGTSYGYTF. CDR3 coding DNA: TGTGCCAGTAGTGACCCTGGGACAGGGACCTCTTATGGCTACACCTTC.

This chain joins TRBV27 and TRBJ1-1, with 10 nucleotides matching TRBD1. This CDR3 is 14 amino acids long. The ends lost 5 bases at V and 6 bases at J; junction bases unmatched: 6. CDR1 is MNHEY, CDR2 SMNVEV, per germline (reference sequence). CDR3 sequence reads: CASSPDRGGSEAFF. As DNA, the CDR3 is TGTGCCAGCAGTCCGGACAGGGGGGGGTCTGAAGCTTTCTTT.

This clone was counted once. V is TRBV5-1 and J is TRBJ2-1; D remains unclear. The CDR3 length is 14 residues. Germline loops: CDR1 SGHRS, CDR2 YFSETQ. V lost 7 bases, J lost 4 bases, and 15 bases lay in between. The CDR3 DNA reads TGCGCCAGCCGAACAGAACCCTTATACAATGAGCAGTTCTTC. It encodes CASRTEPLYNEQFF. The variable domain in full, with the rest retrieved from reference TRBV5-1 and TRBJ2-1, is KAGVTQTPRYLIKTRGQQVTLSCSPISGHRSVSWYQQTPGQGLQFLFEYFSETQRNKGNFPGRFSGRQFSNSRSEMNVSTLELGDSALYLCASRTEPLYNEQFFGPGTRLTVL.

This chain links TRBV28 with TRBJ1-4; D is undetermined. The V gene lost 5 bases and the J gene lost 0 bases, with 13 bases spanning the gap. Germline V gene data show CDR1 as MDHEN and CDR2 as SYDVKM. This CDR3 spans 16 amino acids. CDR3 sequence (DNA): TGTGCCAGCAGTCCCCTAAGAGGGACAACTAATGAAAAACTGTTTTTT. Translation gives CASSPLRGTTNEKLFF.

The rearrangement uses TRBV15 and TRBJ2-3; TRBD1 matches 7 bases. V trimming: 4 bases; J trimming: 0 bases; junction bases outside the gene matches: 7. There are 16 residues in the CDR3. CDR1 and CDR2 (germline): LNHNV, YYDKDF (reference sequence). CDR3 bases: TGTGCCACCAGCAATTTCCGGGACAGCAGCACAGATACGCAGTATTTT. Its translation: CATSNFRDSSTDTQYF.

The V call is TRBV19, the J call TRBJ1-5; D may be TRBD1 (6 bases). Germline V lookup: CDR1 LNHDA, CDR2 SQIVND (reference sequence). The V and J ends lost 5 bases and 6 bases respectively, with 17 bases between them. The CDR3 extends over 15 amino acids. The CDR3 is CASSAGTTTGQPQHF. The CDR3, as DNA: TGTGCCAGTAGTGCTGGGACAACAACAGGTCAGCCCCAGCATTTT.

This chain links TRBV18 with TRBJ2-2; D is possibly TRBD1 (6 bases). Germline V lookup: CDR1 KGHSH, CDR2 LQKENI. Trimming removed 2 bases at V and 6 bases at J, with 10 bases between. The CDR3 spans 14 residues. The CDR3 loop is CASSPGGRSGELFF. The CDR3 coding sequence is TGTGCCAGCTCACCAGGGGGCAGATCCGGGGAGCTGTTTTTT.

This clone appeared a single time. The genes are TRBV2 and TRBJ2-7; TRBD1 matches at 9 bases. Germline V gene lookup returns CDR1 SNHLY and CDR2 FYNNEI. J lost 3 bases, V lost 6 bases, and 6 bases had no gene match. This CDR3 contains 14 residues. The CDR3, as DNA: TGTGCCAGCAGGCCGGGACAGGGTCGCTACGAGCAGTACTTC. This sequence encodes CASRPGQGRYEQYF. Full variable domain (remainder filled in from reference TRBV2 and TRBJ2-7): EPEVTQTPSHQVTQMGQEVILRCVPISNHLYFYWYRQILGQKVEFLVSFYNNEISEKSEIFDDQFSVERPDGSNFTLKIRSTKLEDSAMYFCASRPGQGRYEQYFGPGTRLTVT.

This clone was found once. J is TRBJ1-5 and V is TRBV28; 11 bases match TRBD1. V lost 7 bases and J lost 1; bases outside the gene matches: 6. This CDR3 comprises 16 residues. Germline values: CDR1 MDHEN, CDR2 SYDVKM. CDR3 nucleotide sequence: TGTGCCAGCACAGGACAGGGGGCGCCCAGCAATCAGCCCCAGCATTTT. Translation gives CASTGQGAPSNQPQHF.

As DNA, the CDR3 is TGCGCCACCAAGGGACGCCGGGACAGGGATTGCGAGCAGTACTTC. It is translated as CATKGRRDRDCEQYF. This chain connects TRBV10-1 to TRBJ2-7, with 9 bases that match TRBD1. After removal of 10 bases from V and 6 bases from J, the junction contained 16 bases not matched to a gene. Germline V gene sequence: CDR1 WNHNN, CDR2 SYGVQD (reference sequence). The CDR3 has 15 amino acids.

The chain joins TRBV4-3 to TRBJ2-3; tentatively, D is TRBD2 (6 bases). V dropped 4 bases and J dropped 2 bases, with 13 bases sitting between them. The CDR3 loop spans 15 amino acids. Germline CDR1 is LGHNA and CDR2 is YSLEER. The CDR3 region has the DNA TGCGCCAGCAGCCTCGGCGGGACCACCACAGATACGCAGTATTTT. Translating it yields CASSLGGTTTDTQYF.

The V gene is TRBV7-9, the J gene TRBJ1-3, with D possibly being TRBD1 (6 bases). Trimming removed 1 base from V and 0 bases from J, with 16 bases in between. The CDR3 is 18 residues long. Germline loops: CDR1 SEHNR, CDR2 FQNEAQ (reference sequence). The CDR3 is CASSLDQGRPSSGNTIYF. The CDR3 DNA follows: TGTGCCAGCAGCTTAGATCAGGGGAGACCTAGCTCTGGAAACACCATATATTTT.

This chain uses TRBV5-5 with TRBJ2-7; a weak D match, TRBD2 (6 bases). This CDR3 region has 12 residues. Germline V gene data show CDR1 as SGHKS and CDR2 as YYEKEE (reference sequence). V was shortened by 6 bases and J by 9 bases, with 16 bases between the two germline ends. CDR3 DNA: TGTGCCAGCACCTGGGGGGTGGCCGGGCAGTACTTC. Translated, it gives CASTWGVAGQYF.